The 29 T cell receptor beta chains presented below share a single source sample, sequenced in a study of T cell repertoires in cytomegalovirus infection (dated by TCRdb to between 2017 and 2020). The sample's treatment or condition label is to be understood as: in vitro stimulation with specific CMV peptide epitopes to enrich CMV-specific T cells. The antigens of these receptors remain unknown. TCRdb shows the sequencer as Illumina HiSeq 1500. TCRdb reprocessing: public reads trimmed at Q25 with fastp, clones called with MiXCR, in-frame beta chains kept. CDR3 protein duplicates are merged, each entry listing the most common genes and DNA. The sample table records about a million distinct CDR3 sequences; 30% to 40% of these occur just once. The ten largest clones take up over 13% of the sample. Here the sequenced sample was cultured CD8+ T cells from PBMCs, taken from culture after CMV antigen stimulation. The receptors originated from a human donor in good health (CMV status not recorded). Some clones in this sample may be carry-over from other donors' samples.

At least ten counts were recorded for this clonotype. This sequence joins TRBV12-3 or TRBV12-4 and TRBJ2-3; D is ambiguous. Trimming removed 3 bases at V and 4 bases at J, with 20 bases between. The CDR3 sequence is 17 residues long. This CDR3 reads CASSFGRIDVLADTQYF. CDR3 sequence (DNA): TGTGCCAGCAGTTTCGGTAGGATAGATGTGCTTGCAGATACGCAGTATTTT.

This chain connects TRBV19 to TRBJ1-2; 8 nucleotides agree with TRBD1. J was trimmed by 4 bases and V by 5 bases; bases with no gene match: 6. CDR3 size: 14 residues. From germline, CDR1 is LNHDA and CDR2 SQIVND (reference sequence). In DNA form, the CDR3 reads TGTGCCAGTAGTTTCGGACAGGGTTCCTATGGCTACACCTTC. Protein product: CASSFGQGSYGYTF.

The rearrangement links TRBV11-2 to TRBJ2-3; 7 bases align to TRBD1. The CDR3 is 16 amino acids. From germline, CDR1 is SGHAT and CDR2 FQNNGV. J gave up 2 bases and V 3 bases, and 8 bases lay outside the gene matches. CDR3 sequence: CASSFRRQGNTDTQYF. The CDR3 nucleotides read TGTGCCAGCAGCTTCCGCAGACAGGGCAACACAGATACGCAGTATTTT.

This clonotype was seen only a few times. The genes are TRBV19 and TRBJ1-5; TRBD1 might be the D (6 bases). The length of the CDR3 is 15 residues. Germline lookup yields CDR1 LNHDA and CDR2 SQIVND (reference sequence). Trimming left V 6 bases short and J 1 base short, with 13 bases between. As DNA, the CDR3 is TGTGCCAGTAGCTGGACAGCAGGGAGCAATCAGCCCCAGCATTTT. Amino acids: CASSWTAGSNQPQHF.

The chain carries TRBV5-5 and TRBJ1-4, with unresolved D. V was clipped by 0 bases and J by 3 bases, with 9 bases between them. Per germline, CDR1 SGHKS and CDR2 YYEKEE (reference sequence). This CDR3 has 15 amino acids. CDR3 region: CASSLEGLPNEKLFF. The CDR3 DNA is TGTGCCAGCAGCTTGGAAGGACTCCCTAATGAAAAACTGTTTTTT. The variable domain in full, with the rest retrieved from reference TRBV5-5 and TRBJ1-4, is DAGVTQSPTHLIKTRGQQVTLRCSPISGHKSVSWYQQVLGQGPQFIFQYYEKEERGRGNFPDRFSARQFPNYSSELNVNALLLGDSALYLCASSLEGLPNEKLFFGSGTQLSVL.

The chain employs TRBV19 and TRBJ1-1; D unclear. Germline V CDR1 and CDR2: LNHDA, SQIVND (reference sequence). CDR3 length equals 16 residues. V was clipped by 7 bases and J by 1 base, with 19 bases between them. CDR3 loop: CASTMSYGVPNTEAFF. As DNA, the CDR3 is TGTGCCAGTACTATGTCTTATGGGGTGCCGAACACTGAAGCTTTCTTT.

This sequence joins TRBV2 and TRBJ1-6; D unclear. The V gene lost 8 bases and the J gene lost 9 bases, with 14 bases spanning the gap. The CDR3 consists of 13 residues. Germline V gene lookup returns CDR1 SNHLY and CDR2 FYNNEI. DNA of the CDR3: TGTGCCAGCGAGGCCGTAGGGCTTTCACCCCTCCACTTT. Translating gives CASEAVGLSPLHF.

V usage is TRBV7-6 and J usage is TRBJ2-3; the match to TRBD1 covers 7 bases. Germline CDR1 SGHVS, CDR2 FNYEAQ. The CDR3 totals 16 residues. V lost 3 bases, J lost 2 bases, and 8 bases stayed unmatched. Here the CDR3 DNA reads TGTGCCAGCAGCTTCAGGGGGTTGAGAGCCACAGATACGCAGTATTTT. This translates into CASSFRGLRATDTQYF. Variable domain in full (rest from reference TRBV7-6 and TRBJ2-3): GAGVSQSPRYKVTKRGQDVALRCDPISGHVSLYWYRQALGQGPEFLTYFNYEAQQDKSGLPNDRFSAERPEGSISTLTIQRTEQRDSAMYRCASSFRGLRATDTQYFGPGTRLTVL.

The J gene is TRBJ1-5, the V gene TRBV6-1; D is undetermined. This CDR3 is 15 amino acids long. Looked up from germline, CDR1 is MNHNS and CDR2 is SASEGT. The germline V and J ends were trimmed by 2 bases and 4 bases, with 12 bases remaining between them. The CDR3 region is CASSEWQRINQPQHF. DNA of the CDR3: TGTGCCAGCAGTGAATGGCAGCGAATAAATCAGCCCCAGCATTTT.

The chain is built from TRBV10-3 and TRBJ1-5, with D unresolved. V was pared by 2 bases and J by 2 bases, with 10 bases between. The CDR3 has 15 residues. Looked up from germline, CDR1 is ENHRY and CDR2 is SYGVKD. CDR3 sequence reads: CAISEDTLGNQPQHF. The CDR3 DNA reads TGTGCCATCAGTGAGGACACTTTGGGCAATCAGCCCCAGCATTTT.

This clonotype appeared once. The rearrangement links TRBV4-1 to TRBJ2-5, with a possible D match to TRBD2 (6 bases). This CDR3 has 14 amino acids. Germline V gene lookup returns CDR1 MGHRA and CDR2 YSYEKL. Deletions cut 3 bases from V and 2 bases from J, with 10 bases between. The CDR3 DNA reads TGCGCCAGCAGCCATATTAGCGGACAAGAGACCCAGTACTTC. Protein: CASSHISGQETQYF.

The V call is TRBV12-5, the J call TRBJ2-7, with a possible D match to TRBD1 (6 bases). Looked up from germline, CDR1 is LGHNT and CDR2 is FRNRAP. This CDR3 is built from 12 residues. The V end lost 11 bases, the J end lost 7 bases, and 18 bases lay between the germline ends. The DNA for the CDR3 is TGTGCTGGCTCCTCCAAGACAGGAGAGCAGTACTTC. This sequence encodes CAGSSKTGEQYF.

The chain uses TRBV29-1 and TRBJ2-1; tentative D call: TRBD1 (6 bases). Germline assignment: CDR1 SQVTM and CDR2 ANQGSEA. There are 14 residues in the CDR3. Trimming removed 6 bases from V and 8 bases from J, with 20 bases in between. The CDR3 is CSVETPGQTYEQFF. The DNA for the CDR3 is TGCAGCGTCGAAACCCCGGGACAAACCTATGAGCAGTTCTTC.

This clonotype came up a few times. This chain connects TRBV7-6 to TRBJ1-2; no firm D call. Germline CDR1 SGHVS, CDR2 FNYEAQ. The V and J ends lost 4 bases and 9 bases respectively, with 24 bases between them. CDR3 length: 16 amino acids. For the CDR3, the DNA is TGTGCCAGCAGCTCGTCCAGGTGGCTACCGTTTGAAAGCTACACCTTC. Translating it yields CASSSSRWLPFESYTF.

The chain carries TRBV27 and TRBJ1-6, with a possible D match to TRBD1 (5 bases). The V end was cut by 0 bases, the J end by 10 bases, with 13 bases between. CDR3 length: 15 amino acids. Germline CDR1 MNHEY, CDR2 SMNVEV (reference sequence). The CDR3 sequence: CASSLSAGSGSPLHF. The CDR3 DNA reads as TGTGCCAGCAGTTTATCGGCAGGGAGTGGCTCACCCCTCCACTTT.

The sample holds a few counts of this clonotype. J is TRBJ2-2 and V is TRBV7-9; D gene uncertain. The CDR3 spans 11 residues. The V end lost 7 bases, the J end lost 8 bases, and 8 bases lay between the germline ends. Per germline, CDR1 SEHNR and CDR2 FQNEAQ (reference sequence). CDR3 amino acids: CASIEGGELFF. The CDR3 DNA reads TGTGCCAGCATCGAAGGGGGGGAGCTGTTTTTT. Variable domain in full (rest from reference TRBV7-9 and TRBJ2-2): DTGVSQNPRHKITKRGQNVTFRCDPISEHNRLYWYRQTLGQGPEFLTYFQNEAQLEKSRLLSDRFSAERPKGSFSTLEIQRTEQGDSAMYLCASIEGGELFFGEGSRLTVL.

V and J are TRBV10-3 and TRBJ1-1, with D possibly being TRBD1 (5 bases). Germline CDR1 is ENHRY and CDR2 is SYGVKD. This CDR3 is built from 12 residues. V lost 2 bases to trimming and J lost 8 bases, with 9 bases between them. The CDR3 loop is CAISEADREAFF. The DNA of the CDR3 is TGTGCCATCAGTGAGGCCGACAGAGAAGCTTTCTTT.

This clonotype was found many times. The V gene is TRBV7-6, the J gene TRBJ1-1, with D uncertain. In germline, CDR1 is SGHVS, CDR2 FNYEAQ. Trimming stripped 5 bases from V and 1 base from J, with 14 bases between. This CDR3 contains 15 residues. Here the CDR3 reads CASSPLWGGNTEAFF. The CDR3 nucleotides read TGTGCCAGCAGCCCCCTCTGGGGTGGGAACACTGAAGCTTTCTTT.

The chain combines TRBV24-1 with TRBJ1-1; TRBD1 matches 7 bases. J gave up 5 bases and V 3 bases, and 11 bases lay outside the gene matches. CDR3 length: 16 amino acids. Germline CDR1 KGHDR, CDR2 SFDVKD. CDR3: CATSDGGVRGRTEAFF. DNA for the CDR3: TGTGCCACCAGTGATGGAGGAGTCAGGGGGAGGACTGAAGCTTTCTTT.

The rearrangement uses TRBV6-1 and TRBJ2-1, with D tentatively TRBD1 or TRBD2 (5 bases each). Germline-derived CDR1 and CDR2 are MNHNS and SASEGT. The CDR3 spans 12 residues. Between the trimmed V and J ends, which lost 7 bases and 4 bases, there was a span of 8 bases. The CDR3 DNA reads TGTGCCAGCATGTGGGGGTACAATGAGCAGTTCTTC. Protein: CASMWGYNEQFF.

The rearrangement joins TRBV6-6 to TRBJ1-1; 8 bases align to TRBD1. Looked up from germline, CDR1 is MNHNY and CDR2 is SVGAGI (reference sequence). This CDR3 comprises 16 residues. Trimming cost V 4 bases and J 6 bases; bases outside gene matches: 13. CDR3 residues: CASSFRDRPTQPEAFF. The DNA for the CDR3 is TGTGCCAGCAGTTTCCGGGACAGGCCAACCCAACCTGAAGCTTTCTTT.

This clonotype turned up a few times. The chain combines TRBV6-2 or TRBV6-3 with TRBJ2-1; D perhaps matches TRBD2 (5 bases). The CDR3 consists of 14 residues. CDR1 MNHEY and CDR2 SVGEGT come from the germline V gene. The V end lost 6 bases, the J end lost 5 bases, and 14 bases lay between the germline ends. CDR3 sequence: CASSYEGRHNEQFF. The CDR3 nucleotides are TGTGCCAGCAGCTACGAGGGAAGGCACAATGAGCAGTTCTTC.

CDR3 nucleotide sequence: TGTGCCAGCAGCTTCGGCCTTTTGGGACAGGGGAACACTGAAGCTTTCTTT. It yields the protein CASSFGLLGQGNTEAFF. The V gene is TRBV7-8, the J gene TRBJ1-1; the match to TRBD1 covers 9 bases. The ends lost 3 bases at V and 1 base at J; junction bases unmatched: 9. Germline CDR1 and CDR2: SGHVS and FQNEAQ. The CDR3 length is 17 residues.

This clonotype was counted many times. The chain links TRBV7-8 to TRBJ2-1; 11 positions match TRBD2. This CDR3 is 16 amino acids long. Germline CDR1 and CDR2: SGHVS and FQNEAQ. The V gene end was trimmed by 3 bases and the J gene end by 7 bases; junction bases not matched to a gene: 8. CDR3 bases: TGTGCCAGCAGCTTCAGACTAGCGGGGCGAGGGAATGAGCAGTTCTTC. It encodes CASSFRLAGRGNEQFF.

Of note for this clonotype: A read error may be the cause here, since a much bigger clone is one base away. The rearrangement links TRBV7-6 to TRBJ2-7, with 9 bases identical to TRBD1. Germline V gene data show CDR1 as SGHVS and CDR2 as FNYEAQ. CDR3 length: 14 residues. V shed 8 bases, J shed 0 bases, and the junction held 5 bases outside the gene matches. CDR3 DNA sequence: TGTGCCAGCGGGACAGGGATGCGCTCCTACGAGCAGTACTTC. This codes for CASGTGMRSYEQYF.

The rearrangement links TRBV5-1 to TRBJ1-1; perhaps TRBD1 as D (5 bases). The germline V gene encodes CDR1 SGHRS and CDR2 YFSETQ. V was shortened by 0 bases and J by 4 bases, with 10 bases between the two germline ends. The CDR3 is 14 amino acids. Here the CDR3 reads CASSLDPGTTEAFF. The CDR3, as DNA: TGCGCCAGCAGCTTGGATCCGGGGACCACTGAAGCTTTCTTT.

This clonotype was counted between two and nine times. The gene calls are TRBV2 and TRBJ1-1, with TRBD1 identical over 7 bases. Per germline, CDR1 SNHLY and CDR2 FYNNEI. The CDR3 spans 16 residues. The ends lost 6 bases at V and 1 base at J; junction bases unmatched: 11. In DNA form, the CDR3 reads TGTGCCAGCAGCCACGACAGGGCAAGAGGGAACACTGAAGCTTTCTTT. Protein sequence: CASSHDRARGNTEAFF.

J is TRBJ1-1 and V is TRBV7-2, with D unresolved. Trimming cost V 4 bases and J 7 bases, with 22 bases left between them. CDR3 length: 16 amino acids. Germline lookup yields CDR1 SGHTA and CDR2 FQGNSA. This CDR3 is CASSSNTLKTNGEAFF. The CDR3 nucleotides read TGTGCCAGCAGCTCAAACACCCTTAAGACAAACGGTGAAGCTTTCTTT. Drawing the rest from reference TRBV7-2 and TRBJ1-1, the complete variable domain is GAGVSQSPSNKVTEKGKDVELRCDPISGHTALYWYRQSLGQGLEFLIYFQGNSAPDKSGLPSDRFSAERTGGSVSTLTIQRTQQEDSAVYLCASSSNTLKTNGEAFFGQGTRLTVV.

The chain couples TRBV2 to TRBJ1-4; D ambiguous. Germline CDR1 and CDR2: SNHLY and FYNNEI. This CDR3 contains 15 residues. V shed 5 bases and J shed 3 bases, with 13 bases lying between them. The CDR3 here is CASSRRTDANEKLFF. CDR3 DNA sequence: TGTGCCAGCAGTAGACGGACTGACGCTAATGAAAAACTGTTTTTT.